Listed here are 13 T cell receptor beta chains from one sample, sequenced in a study of metastatic and nonmetastatic thyroid tumors (TCRdb year 2020). Libraries came from PCR. These reads were obtained on an Illumina HiSeq 4000. Using fastp trimming at Q25 and MiXCR clonotype assembly, TCRdb reanalyzed the public sequencing data and kept in-frame beta chains. This sample has about 93,000 clones in its table, and 9.5% to 15% of those were observed once. In total, the top ten clones hold around 10% of the sample. None of the patients had been given any treatment before thyroid surgery. The sample was blood. All receptors come from a female donor with papillary thyroid cancer or a benign thyroid nodule (not recorded which). Some clones in this sample may be carry-over from other donors' samples.

This clone was seen ten or more times. The CDR3 bases are TGTGCCAGCTCACCGCAGGAGGGTCTCACTGAAGCTTTCTTT. Encoded protein: CASSPQEGLTEAFF. This chain uses TRBV18 with TRBJ1-1; D is ambiguous. The CDR3 sequence is 14 residues long. Trimming removed 3 bases at V and 4 bases at J, with 12 bases between. Germline V gene data show CDR1 as KGHSH and CDR2 as LQKENI.

This clone showed up many times. The chain links TRBV2 to TRBJ2-6; 10 nucleotides line up with TRBD1. Germline V gene data show CDR1 as SNHLY and CDR2 as FYNNEI. J was trimmed by 3 bases and V by 4 bases; bases with no gene match: 9. This CDR3 contains 18 residues. The chain's CDR3 is CASSGLGQGLSGANVLTF. The CDR3 region has the DNA TGTGCCAGCAGTGGTTTGGGACAGGGGTTAAGTGGGGCCAACGTCCTGACTTTC. Using reference TRBV2 and TRBJ2-6 for the parts outside the CDR3, the full variable domain is EPEVTQTPSHQVTQMGQEVILRCVPISNHLYFYWYRQILGQKVEFLVSFYNNEISEKSEIFDDQFSVERPDGSNFTLKIRSTKLEDSAMYFCASSGLGQGLSGANVLTFGAGSRLTVL.

A remark on this clone: One base away lies a much larger clone, so this may be a sequencing read error. The V call is TRBV27, the J call TRBJ1-4; 7 nucleotides match TRBD1. With V trimmed by 6 bases and J by 5 bases, 6 bases remained unmatched. Germline V gene lookup returns CDR1 MNHEY and CDR2 SMNVEV (reference sequence). The CDR3 is 14 amino acids. The CDR3 DNA follows: TGTGCCAGCAGCTCCCAGGGGGTCAATGAAAAACTGTTTTTT. Translating it yields CASSSQGVNEKLFF.

This clone was observed a handful of times. This chain connects TRBV6-2 or TRBV6-3 to TRBJ2-1, with 13 bases matching TRBD2. V was clipped by 6 bases and J by 3 bases; unmatched bases: 23. Germline V gives CDR1 MNHEY, CDR2 SVGEGT. The CDR3 has 22 residues. The DNA of the CDR3 is TGTGCCAGCAGCCCCGGGACTAGCGGGAACTCGAGGGTTTATTGGGTCTACAATGAGCAGTTCTTC. Protein product: CASSPGTSGNSRVYWVYNEQFF.

This clone was counted ten times or more. The genes are TRBV7-3 and TRBJ2-1; the match to TRBD2 covers 8 bases. The CDR3 consists of 15 residues. V lost 7 bases, J lost 9 bases, and 14 bases stayed unmatched. CDR1 SGHTA and CDR2 FQGTGA come from the germline V gene. CDR3 sequence (DNA): TGTGCCAGCAACCCTAGCGGGCCGGCCAGCGGTGAGCAGTTCTTC. As protein: CASNPSGPASGEQFF.

The table lists this clone with many counts. The J gene is TRBJ2-1, the V gene TRBV30; D perhaps matches TRBD2 (6 bases). The CDR3 totals 11 residues. Trimming removed 2 bases from V and 10 bases from J, with 9 bases in between. The V gene's germline CDR1 is GTSNPN and CDR2 SVGIG (reference sequence). This chain's CDR3 is CAWSPGLEQFF. The CDR3 bases are TGTGCCTGGAGTCCGGGACTCGAGCAGTTCTTC.

This clone has at least ten counts. The chain is built from TRBV12-3 or TRBV12-4 and TRBJ2-7, with no clear D. CDR3 length: 13 amino acids. Trimming left V 6 bases short and J 2 bases short, with 11 bases between. CDR3 in DNA: TGTGCCAGCAGCCTACAAGGACCCTACGAGCAGTACTTC. Translated, it gives CASSLQGPYEQYF.

This clone was counted many times. Since no conserved phenylalanine or tryptophan closes the CDR3, a read error is the likely cause. The chain employs TRBV20-1 and TRBJ2-5, with D perhaps matching TRBD2 (6 bases). Germline values: CDR1 DFQATT, CDR2 SNEGSKA (reference sequence). The CDR3 is 16 residues long. Trimming cost V 3 bases and J 5 bases, with 22 bases left between them. This CDR3 is CSASKGRDSFRETQYL. The CDR3 region has the DNA TGCAGTGCTAGTAAGGGTCGGGACTCCTTCCGGGAGACCCAGTACCTC.

This clone was seen repeatedly, ten times or more. The rearrangement uses TRBV2 and TRBJ2-7, with a tentative D call TRBD1 (6 bases). In germline, CDR1 is SNHLY, CDR2 FYNNEI. This CDR3 has 17 amino acids. Trimming took off 7 bases at V and 2 bases at J, with 24 bases between the two ends. The CDR3: CASITPRQDLIPYEQYF. Here the CDR3 DNA reads TGTGCCAGCATCACTCCCAGACAGGACCTAATCCCCTACGAGCAGTACTTC. The full variable domain, its missing parts supplied by reference TRBV2 and TRBJ2-7, is EPEVTQTPSHQVTQMGQEVILRCVPISNHLYFYWYRQILGQKVEFLVSFYNNEISEKSEIFDDQFSVERPDGSNFTLKIRSTKLEDSAMYFCASITPRQDLIPYEQYFGPGTRLTVT.

This clone was recorded at least ten times. This chain links TRBV9 with TRBJ1-2; tentative D call: TRBD1 (6 bases). CDR3 length: 16 residues. Trimming stripped 2 bases from V and 8 bases from J, with 22 bases between. CDR1 and CDR2 from the germline V gene are SGDLS and YYNGEE. CDR3 coding DNA: TGTGCCAGCAGCGTCATCCCGGCGGGGGGCGCGGGAGGCTACACCTTC. It encodes CASSVIPAGGAGGYTF.

This clone occurred many times. This chain connects TRBV19 to TRBJ1-6, with D perhaps matching TRBD1 (5 bases). Germline assignment: CDR1 LNHDA and CDR2 SQIVND (reference sequence). The CDR3 spans 15 residues. The V end was cut by 2 bases, the J end by 7 bases, with 12 bases between. The CDR3, as DNA: TGTGCCAGTAGTATATCAAGGCAGGGAAATTCACCCCTCCACTTT. This translates into CASSISRQGNSPLHF.

A few counts support this clone. Without the conserved terminal phenylalanine or tryptophan, this CDR3 likely stems from a read error. The rearrangement links TRBV7-9 to TRBJ2-1; D not certain. Germline CDR1 reads SEHNR; CDR2 reads FQNEAQ (reference sequence). V lost 1 base and J 2 bases, leaving 3 bases between the germline ends. The CDR3 length is 13 residues. The CDR3 DNA reads as TGTGCCAGCAGCTTAGGGGCCTACAATGAGCAGTTCCTC. As protein: CASSLGAYNEQFL.

This clone was seen a few times. A clone one base away is much larger, so this may be a read error. The sample holds other DNA sequences that translate to the same CDR3. The chain has TRBV9 and TRBJ2-1; 8 bases align to TRBD1. The germline gives CDR1 SGDLS, CDR2 YYNGEE. This CDR3 is built from 12 residues. V trimming: 3 bases; J trimming: 10 bases; junction bases outside the gene matches: 3. The CDR3 sequence is CASSAGGSEQFF. CDR3 coding DNA: TGTGCCAGCAGCGCAGGGGGCTCGGAGCAGTTCTTC.